This TCR beta chain was recovered during a study of vaccination and CD4 T cells after COVID-19. Turning to the study itself: Nasal swab PCR had shown SARS-CoV-2 positivity in the convalescent patients (roughly 10 mild cases, one severe case). Overlapping SARS-CoV-2, HCoV-NL63, HCoV-OC43 and HCoV-229E spike peptides were used to stimulate cells.

Treatment noted: roughly nine-day PBMC culture with coronavirus spike peptide pools or control peptides (ViraFEST assay). After expanding antigen-specific T cells with peptide pools, ViraFEST sequenced their TCRs. CD4+ T cells that had been cultured provided DNA sequenced with the Oncomine TCR Beta short-read assay. TCRdb reprocessed the PCR reads with MiXCR, giving one entry per CDR3 protein. The sample records almost 20,000 distinct CDR3 sequences, 47% being singletons. CDR1 and CDR2 (germline): SGHVS, FNYEAQ. V gave up 8 bases and J gave up 2 bases; unmatched junction bases: 6. The CDR3 covers 16 residues. This clonotype turned up a few times. Its antigen is not identified.

The clonotype originates from a human donor who had recovered from COVID-19. This chain links TRBV7-6 with TRBJ2-2; 12 bases fit TRBD2. Sequenced material: CD4+ T cells from blood, cultured in vitro, taken before SARS-CoV-2 vaccination. The CDR3 DNA reads as TGTGCCAGCGGACTACTAGCGGGAGGTAACACCGGGGAGCTGTTTTTT. It specifies CASGLLAGGNTGELFF.